The rows below give T cell receptor beta chains drawn from one sample of a study of PD-L1 blockade in urothelial cancer. The method was immunoSEQ multiplex PCR; TCRdb's version includes in-frame clones alone and lacks a portion of them. The sample comprises tens of thousands of clones, around 81% of which are singletons, and roughly 3.2% rests with the top ten. The starting material was PBMCs, obtained around atezolizumab (anti-PD-L1) treatment. These receptors all come from a man between 65 and 85 years old with urothelial cancer. Each CDR3 is given with its conserved first and last residue. The order of the fields is V gene, J gene, D gene, clone size, CDR3 protein, CDR3 DNA. The D gene is left open where the match is weak. Not every row has a clone size; where given, it reads once, few, many or a size class.

V: TRBV5-4
J: TRBJ1-1
D: .
size: .
CDR3: CASSLWGRKTEAFF
DNA: TGTGCCAGCAGCTTATGGGGGCGTAAGACTGAAGCTTTCTTT

V: TRBV19
J: TRBJ1-5
D: .
size: .
CDR3: CASSIRRGTGNQPQHF
DNA: TGTGCCAGTAGTATACGTCGGGGTACGGGCAATCAGCCCCAGCATTTT

V: TRBV6-5
J: TRBJ2-7
D: TRBD2
size: .
CDR3: CALRPGLAGNEQYF
DNA: TGTGCTCTGAGGCCGGGACTAGCGGGAAACGAGCAGTACTTC

V: TRBV21-1
J: TRBJ2-1
D: .
size: .
CDR3: CASTKGLADTYNEQFF
DNA: TGTGCCAGCACCAAAGGACTAGCGGATACCTACAATGAGCAGTTCTTC

V: TRBV5-1
J: TRBJ2-7
D: .
size: .
CDR3: CASSYSSLQGTTYEQYF
DNA: TGCGCCAGCAGCTACTCATCATTACAGGGAACTACCTACGAGCAGTACTTC

V: TRBV11-2
J: TRBJ2-2
D: .
size: .
CDR3: CASSSRQANTGELFF
DNA: TGTGCCAGCAGCTCCCGACAGGCGAACACCGGGGAGCTGTTTTTT

V: TRBV6-5
J: TRBJ2-3
D: .
size: .
CDR3: CASSGHIGADTQYF
DNA: TGTGCCAGCAGTGGACACATTGGGGCAGATACGCAGTATTTT

V: TRBV28
J: TRBJ1-4
D: .
size: .
CDR3: CASSPPFRNEKLFF
DNA: TGTGCCAGCAGTCCTCCGTTTCGGAATGAAAAACTGTTTTTT

V: TRBV5-1
J: TRBJ2-2
D: TRBD1
size: .
CDR3: CASSLGGQGTNTGELFF
DNA: TGCGCCAGCAGCTTGGGGGGACAGGGTACGAACACCGGGGAGCTGTTTTTT

V: TRBV7-9
J: TRBJ2-1
D: TRBD2
size: .
CDR3: CASSPGLADRNEQFF
DNA: TGTGCCAGCAGCCCGGGACTAGCGGATAGAAATGAGCAGTTCTTC

V: TRBV6-4
J: TRBJ2-1
D: .
size: few
CDR3: CASSDHGGGNEQFF
DNA: TGTGCCAGCAGTGACCACGGAGGAGGCAATGAGCAGTTCTTC

V: TRBV29-1
J: TRBJ2-7
D: TRBD1
size: .
CDR3: CSVGQGTHEQYF
DNA: TGCAGCGTTGGACAGGGGACCCACGAGCAGTACTTC

V: TRBV6-5
J: TRBJ2-7
D: .
size: few
CDR3: CASSYSADYEQYF
DNA: TGTGCCAGCAGTTACTCGGCGGATTACGAGCAGTACTTC

V: TRBV19
J: TRBJ2-4
D: .
size: .
CDR3: CASSIGDPGHLAKNIQYF
DNA: TGTGCCAGTAGTATAGGGGACCCGGGACATCTAGCCAAAAACATTCAGTACTTC

V: TRBV5-1
J: TRBJ2-7
D: TRBD2
size: .
CDR3: CASSWDTSGRGSYEQYF
DNA: TGCGCCAGCAGCTGGGACACGAGCGGGAGGGGCTCCTACGAGCAGTACTTC

V: TRBV25-1
J: TRBJ2-3
D: TRBD2
size: .
CDR3: CASSGLAGGTDTQYF
DNA: TGTGCCAGCAGTGGATTAGCGGGGGGCACAGATACGCAGTATTTT

V: TRBV21-1
J: TRBJ2-1
D: .
size: once
CDR3: CASSTQIAGGGNNEQFF
DNA: TGTGCCAGCAGCACACAGATAGCGGGAGGGGGTAACAATGAGCAGTTCTTC

V: TRBV19
J: TRBJ2-1
D: TRBD1
size: .
CDR3: CASVSTGGSYNEQFF
DNA: TGTGCCAGTGTCTCCACAGGGGGATCCTACAATGAGCAGTTCTTC

V: TRBV7-9
J: TRBJ2-7
D: .
size: .
CDR3: CASSPQGQEQYF
DNA: TGTGCCAGCAGCCCTCAGGGGCAGGAGCAGTACTTC

V: TRBV19
J: TRBJ2-1
D: .
size: .
CDR3: CASRGSLGDEQFF
DNA: TGTGCCAGTAGAGGCAGCCTCGGAGATGAGCAGTTCTTC

V: TRBV6-1
J: TRBJ2-1
D: TRBD2
size: once
CDR3: CASSAGTTYNEQFF
DNA: TGTGCCAGCAGCGCCGGGACTACCTACAATGAGCAGTTCTTC

V: TRBV6-5
J: TRBJ2-2
D: .
size: once
CDR3: CASSYSPGTGELFF
DNA: TGTGCCAGCAGTTACTCCCCCGGGACCGGGGAGCTGTTTTTT

V: TRBV19
J: TRBJ2-1
D: TRBD2
size: .
CDR3: CASSIIGTSGGNEQFF
DNA: TGTGCCAGTAGTATAATTGGGACTAGCGGAGGAAATGAGCAGTTCTTC

V: TRBV30
J: TRBJ2-1
D: TRBD2
size: .
CDR3: CACKRGSYNEQFF
DNA: TGTGCCTGTAAGCGGGGGTCCTACAATGAGCAGTTCTTC

V: TRBV30
J: TRBJ2-7
D: TRBD1
size: .
CDR3: CAWSPGQGWYEQYF
DNA: TGTGCCTGGAGCCCAGGACAGGGATGGTACGAGCAGTACTTC

V: TRBV4-1
J: TRBJ2-7
D: TRBD2
size: once
CDR3: CASSWKTSGNSPGYEQYF
DNA: TGCGCCAGCAGCTGGAAGACTAGCGGTAACTCACCGGGCTACGAGCAGTACTTC

V: TRBV25-1
J: TRBJ1-1
D: .
size: .
CDR3: CASRTGGPNTEAFF
DNA: TGTGCCAGCAGGACGGGGGGCCCGAACACTGAAGCTTTCTTT

V: TRBV4-2
J: TRBJ1-2
D: TRBD1
size: .
CDR3: CASSQDPGQAGYGYTF
DNA: TGTGCCAGCAGCCAAGATCCGGGACAGGCTGGCTATGGCTACACCTTC

V: TRBV5-1
J: TRBJ2-1
D: .
size: .
CDR3: CASSLSTGFDNEQFF
DNA: TGCGCCAGCAGCTTGAGCACAGGGTTTGATAATGAGCAGTTCTTC

V: TRBV29-1
J: TRBJ1-2
D: TRBD1
size: .
CDR3: CSVSDRGLGYTF
DNA: TGCAGCGTTTCGGACAGGGGGCTTGGCTACACCTTC

V: TRBV19
J: TRBJ1-4
D: .
size: .
CDR3: CASSIGSGEKLFF
DNA: TGTGCCAGTAGTATCGGGTCTGGTGAAAAACTGTTTTTT

V: TRBV27
J: TRBJ2-5
D: .
size: .
CDR3: CASSLRGGETQYF
DNA: TGTGCCAGCAGTTTGCGAGGGGGAGAGACCCAGTACTTC

V: TRBV4-1
J: TRBJ1-4
D: .
size: .
CDR3: CASSQDWARNEKLFF
DNA: TGCGCCAGCAGCCAAGATTGGGCCAGGAATGAAAAACTGTTTTTT

V: TRBV4-2
J: TRBJ2-1
D: TRBD2
size: once
CDR3: CASSQDQLAGASYNEQFF
DNA: TGTGCCAGCAGCCAAGATCAACTAGCGGGAGCGTCCTACAATGAGCAGTTCTTC

V: TRBV2
J: TRBJ2-7
D: TRBD1
size: few
CDR3: CASSKTPGQIAEQYF
DNA: TGTGCCAGCAGTAAAACCCCGGGACAGATTGCCGAGCAGTACTTC

V: TRBV5-6
J: TRBJ2-1
D: TRBD2
size: .
CDR3: CASSPIGRRSNEQFF
DNA: TGTGCCAGCAGCCCTATCGGGAGGCGTTCCAATGAGCAGTTCTTC

V: TRBV6-5
J: TRBJ2-7
D: .
size: .
CDR3: CASSPTGVYEQYF
DNA: TGTGCCAGCAGTCCGACAGGAGTCTACGAGCAGTACTTC

V: TRBV5-6
J: TRBJ2-5
D: .
size: .
CDR3: CASSLRPGSSQETQYF
DNA: TGTGCCAGCAGCTTGCGTCCCGGGAGTTCCCAAGAGACCCAGTACTTC

V: TRBV4-1
J: TRBJ1-2
D: .
size: .
CDR3: CASSLEDRSGGYTF
DNA: TGCGCCAGCAGCCTAGAAGACAGGTCCGGGGGCTACACCTTC

V: TRBV15
J: TRBJ2-5
D: .
size: few
CDR3: CATSRAQGLQETQYF
DNA: TGTGCCACCAGCAGAGCACAGGGTCTCCAAGAGACCCAGTACTTC

V: TRBV5-1
J: TRBJ1-1
D: .
size: .
CDR3: CASSLPGTEAFF
DNA: TGCGCCAGCAGCTTGCCGGGCACTGAAGCTTTCTTT

V: TRBV11-1
J: TRBJ2-1
D: TRBD2
size: .
CDR3: CASSVTSGAIGNEQFF
DNA: TGTGCCAGCAGCGTCACTAGCGGAGCCATAGGGAATGAGCAGTTCTTC

V: TRBV18
J: TRBJ2-5
D: .
size: once
CDR3: CASSPLARETQYF
DNA: TGTGCCAGCTCACCTCTAGCGCGTGAGACCCAGTACTTC

V: TRBV5-1
J: TRBJ2-1
D: .
size: .
CDR3: CASSQYNEQFF
DNA: TGCGCCAGCAGCCAATACAATGAGCAGTTCTTC

V: TRBV29-1
J: TRBJ1-3
D: .
size: .
CDR3: CSVTFSGNTIYF
DNA: TGCAGCGTGACATTTTCTGGAAACACCATATATTTT

V: TRBV11-2
J: TRBJ2-3
D: .
size: .
CDR3: CASSLAGGPSTDTQYF
DNA: TGTGCCAGCAGCTTAGCAGGCGGGCCTAGCACAGATACGCAGTATTTT

V: TRBV5-1
J: TRBJ2-1
D: .
size: .
CDR3: CASGLSGEQFF
DNA: TGCGCCAGCGGCCTAAGCGGAGAGCAGTTCTTC

V: TRBV6-5
J: TRBJ2-7
D: .
size: .
CDR3: CASSSPPKGSYEQYF
DNA: TGTGCCAGCAGTTCCCCGCCGAAGGGGTCCTACGAGCAGTACTTC

V: TRBV11-2
J: TRBJ2-1
D: TRBD2
size: .
CDR3: CASSHQGVGGYNEQFF
DNA: TGTGCCAGCAGTCATCAAGGGGTCGGGGGGTACAATGAGCAGTTCTTC

V: TRBV2
J: TRBJ2-6
D: TRBD1
size: few
CDR3: CASRAGTGVTGANVLTF
DNA: TGTGCCAGCAGGGCCGGGACAGGGGTTACGGGGGCCAACGTCCTGACTTTC

V: TRBV27
J: TRBJ2-3
D: .
size: few
CDR3: CASSLSYVATDTQYF
DNA: TGTGCCAGCAGTTTATCCTACGTAGCTACAGATACGCAGTATTTT

V: TRBV18
J: TRBJ1-5
D: TRBD1
size: .
CDR3: CASSRGTGVGQPQHF
DNA: TGTGCCAGCTCACGGGGGACAGGGGTCGGGCAGCCCCAGCATTTT